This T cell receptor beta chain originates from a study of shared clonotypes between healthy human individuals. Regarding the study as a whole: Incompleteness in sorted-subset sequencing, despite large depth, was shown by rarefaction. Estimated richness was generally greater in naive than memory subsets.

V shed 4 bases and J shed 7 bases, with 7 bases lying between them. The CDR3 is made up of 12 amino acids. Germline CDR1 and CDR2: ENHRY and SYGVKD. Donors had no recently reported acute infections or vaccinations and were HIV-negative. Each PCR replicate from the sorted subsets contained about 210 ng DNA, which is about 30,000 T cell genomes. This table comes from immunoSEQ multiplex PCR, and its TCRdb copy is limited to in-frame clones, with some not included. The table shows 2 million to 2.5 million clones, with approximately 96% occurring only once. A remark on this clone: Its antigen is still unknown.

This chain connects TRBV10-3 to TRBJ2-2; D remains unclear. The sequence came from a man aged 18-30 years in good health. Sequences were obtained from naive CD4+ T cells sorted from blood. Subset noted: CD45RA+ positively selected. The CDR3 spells CAISGESGELFF. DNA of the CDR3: TGTGCCATCAGTGGTGAAAGCGGGGAGCTGTTTTTT.